This T cell receptor (beta chain) is drawn from a study of control samples from healthy donors and cancer patients. Libraries were prepared by immunoSEQ multiplex PCR; TCRdb keeps only in-frame clonotypes and omits some of them. Counted here are under 85,000 clones, over 85% occurring once; the ten biggest clones make up around 5.1%. Unmatched junction bases numbered 1, after V lost 7 bases and J lost 1 base. This CDR3 is built from 15 residues. The V gene's germline CDR1 is SNHLY and CDR2 FYNNEI. The chain combines TRBV2 with TRBJ2-6; 10 bases are a match to TRBD2. Sequencing was carried out using PBMCs. The sequence was collected from a man in his fifties or sixties with colorectal cancer. CDR3 in amino acids: CASMTSGSGANVLTF. For the CDR3, the DNA is TGTGCCAGCATGACTAGCGGGTCTGGGGCCAACGTCCTGACTTTC.